This T cell receptor (beta chain) appears in the sequencing data of a study of memory CD4+ T cells and cytomegalovirus serostatus. Broader study findings: CD4+ memory repertoires contained about 40% of the roughly 150 reported CMV TCRbeta sequences. The CMV-associated TCR signature appears largely within the CD4+ memory repertoire.

Worth noting for this clone: No antigen is known for it.

Per the authors' pipeline: After removing out-of-frame reads, 2 million to 2.5 million distinct TCRbeta sequences remained. Data came from immunoSEQ multiplex PCR; TCRdb stores just in-frame clones and leaves some out. The DNA was the basis for D and trimming; V, J and clone size are from that table. This sample yields approximately 56,000 clones, of which about four fifths are seen a single time; approximately 0.4% belongs to the top ten. The sort gate was single viable CD3+CD4+CD8-CD45RO+ cells for memory CD4+ T cells. CD4+ T cells were isolated by positive magnetic selection. The CDR3 loop spans 14 amino acids. V was shortened by 5 bases and J by 1 base, with 12 bases between the two germline ends. The germline gives CDR1 SGHDT, CDR2 YYEEEE.

Sequencing was performed on memory CD4+ T cells from blood. The TCR originated in an adult in good health and CMV-seronegative. The V call is TRBV5-6, the J call TRBJ2-5; D ambiguous. The CDR3: CASSYVHSQETQYF. CDR3 DNA: TGTGCCAGCAGTTATGTACATAGCCAAGAGACCCAGTACTTC.